This T cell receptor (beta chain) comes out of a study of shared clonotypes between healthy human individuals. Study-wide results and caveats: Blood was the only sampled material, and tissue repertoires likely differ.

The data were produced by immunoSEQ multiplex PCR, yet TCRdb's version contains in-frame clones alone and is incomplete. The sample carries under 1 million clones, around 96% recorded once. As regards this clone: Its target is unknown.

The CDR3 totals 11 residues. CDR1 and CDR2 from the germline V gene are WSHSY and SAAADI. Trimming removed 6 bases from V and 13 bases from J; junction bases left unmatched: 5. Selected positively for CCR7 and CD45RO-negative, naive CD8 cells excluded terminally differentiated effector memory CD45RA+ cells. The chain uses TRBV10-2 and TRBJ2-1; 8 bases fit TRBD2. This TCR came from a man younger than 40 in good health. Specimen: naive CD8+ T cells sorted from blood. CDR3 amino acids: CASRSGTSQFF. In DNA form, the CDR3 reads TGCGCCAGCAGATCCGGGACTAGTCAGTTCTTC.